Included here is one T cell receptor (beta chain) sequence, with context. The data were obtained in a study of blood T cell repertoires in COVID-19. Study overall: Samples of COVID-19 (acute and convalescent) were obtained from the United States, Italy and Spain.

In the study's own analysis: Estimation of nucleated cell counts was performed using reference gene primer amplification. Assay: immunoSEQ multiplex PCR; the TCRdb copy retains only in-frame clones and omits some. Clone size and V and J calls were adopted from that table, with D and trimming inferred from the DNA. The repertoire holds around 330,000 clones, with roughly 85% as singletons. The CDR3 runs to 15 residues. CDR1 is MDHEN, CDR2 SYDVKM, per germline. V gave up 5 bases and J gave up 6 bases; unmatched junction bases: 7. The cohort comprised adults aged roughly 18 to 95 years residing in some 24 US areas. Shortly before study entry, within 2 weeks, exposed participants had met a COVID-19 case.

The sample consisted of PBMCs or T cells enriched from blood (not recorded which). This sequence was found in a young woman who had been exposed to COVID-19. The V gene is TRBV28, the J gene TRBJ2-1; 10 bases agree with TRBD2. Here the CDR3 DNA reads TGTGCCAGCAGTCTCCTAGCGGGAGTTTCCAATGAGCAGTTCTTC. This encodes CASSLLAGVSNEQFF.